Detailed here is one T cell receptor (beta chain). The data stem from a study of blood T cell repertoires in COVID-19. TCRdb's table, derived via immunoSEQ multiplex PCR, lists solely in-frame clones and lacks some. This table has under 200,000 clones, about 80% appearing once. The CDR3 spans 15 residues. Germline V gene sequence: CDR1 MDHEN, CDR2 SYDVKM. V shed 5 bases, J shed 0 bases, and the junction held 7 bases outside the gene matches. This chain uses TRBV28 with TRBJ2-7; 7 bases map to TRBD1. The clonotype originates from an elderly woman with acute or convalescent COVID-19. The sequencing sample was made of peripheral blood. In nucleotides, the CDR3 is TGTGCCAGCAGTCGGACAGGCCTAAGCTCCTACGAGCAGTACTTC. Translated: CASSRTGLSSYEQYF.